This T cell receptor beta chain was captured by sequencing in a study of CD8+CD57+ T cells in acquired aplastic anemia. On the study more broadly: The sorted CD4+ and CD8+ cells yielded an average around 3.2 ug of DNA.

Study conclusions and caveats: About 29 CD8+ CDR3 sequences occurred in both the patients and the controls.

The germline gives CDR1 SGHVT, CDR2 SQSDAQ. The CDR3 runs 12 residues. Trimming took 3 bases from V and 2 from J, leaving 2 bases between them. Comments on this clonotype: Its target is not known.

In patients chosen for sequencing, flow cytometry had shown CD8+CD57+ cell expansion. Acquired aplastic anemia of severe grade affected all patients. Patients had not yet gotten any therapy when their blood was taken for sampling. Genomic DNA served as template for TCR beta VDJ and CDR3 profiling. TCRdb itself ran the reads through MiXCR, one entry per CDR3 protein. The repertoire holds under 200,000 distinct CDR3 sequences, with roughly 48% as singletons. The receptor was derived from a human donor with aplastic anemia. The chain links TRBV7-4 to TRBJ1-3, with unresolved D. Sequenced input: sorted CD4+, CD8+, or CD8+CD57+ T cells (not recorded which) from PBMCs. CDR3 sequence reads: CASSFPGNTIYF. CDR3 in DNA: TGTGCCAGCAGCTTTCCTGGAAACACCATATATTTT.